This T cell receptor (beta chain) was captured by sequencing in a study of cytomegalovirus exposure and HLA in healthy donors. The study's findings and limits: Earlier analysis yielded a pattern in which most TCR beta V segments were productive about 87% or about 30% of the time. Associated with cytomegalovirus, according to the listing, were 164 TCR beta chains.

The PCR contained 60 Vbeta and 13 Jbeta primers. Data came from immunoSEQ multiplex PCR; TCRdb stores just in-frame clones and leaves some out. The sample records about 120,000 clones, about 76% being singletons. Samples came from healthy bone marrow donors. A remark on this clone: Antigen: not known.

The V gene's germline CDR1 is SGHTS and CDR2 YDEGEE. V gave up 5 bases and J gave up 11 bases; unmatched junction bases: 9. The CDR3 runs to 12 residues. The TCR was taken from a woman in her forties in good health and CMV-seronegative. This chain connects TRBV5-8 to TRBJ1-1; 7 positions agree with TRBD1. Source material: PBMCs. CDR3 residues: CASSSRQGKAFF. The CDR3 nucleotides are TGTGCCAGCAGTAGTAGACAGGGTAAGGCTTTCTTT.